The 27 T cell receptor beta chains listed next were all sequenced from one sample in a study of blood T cell repertoires in COVID-19. Repertoires were generated with immunoSEQ multiplex PCR, while TCRdb's copy carries only in-frame clones and drops some. The table includes around 200,000 clones, about 85% detected once. Sequencing was carried out using peripheral blood. The receptors come from a person between 70 and 80 years old with COVID-19, enrolled during active disease.

The CDR3 here is CASSPGTTPVEQYF. The CDR3 DNA sequence: TGTGCCAGCAGCCCGGGGACTACTCCGGTCGAGCAGTACTTC. The rearrangement joins TRBV14 to TRBJ2-7, with 7 bases aligning to TRBD2. CDR3 size: 14 residues. Germline V gene sequence: CDR1 SGHDN, CDR2 FVKESK. V trimming: 4 bases; J trimming: 6 bases; junction bases outside the gene matches: 9. The variable domain in full, with the rest retrieved from reference TRBV14 and TRBJ2-7, is EAGVTQFPSHSVIEKGQTVTLRCDPISGHDNLYWYRRVMGKEIKFLLHFVKESKQDESGMPNNRFLAERTGGTYSTLKVQPAELEDSGVYFCASSPGTTPVEQYFGPGTRLTVT.

The J gene is TRBJ1-3, the V gene TRBV28; D is unclear. V gave up 8 bases and J gave up 1 base, with 6 bases separating them. Germline V lookup: CDR1 MDHEN, CDR2 SYDVKM. CDR3 size: 12 residues. CDR3 amino acids: CASARSGNTIYF. The CDR3 region has the DNA TGTGCCAGCGCGCGTTCTGGAAACACCATATATTTT.

The gene calls are TRBV6-5 and TRBJ1-6; TRBD1 matches 9 bases. The CDR3 loop spans 15 amino acids. Unmatched junction bases numbered 6, after V lost 5 bases and J lost 7 bases. Per germline, CDR1 MNHEY and CDR2 SVGAGI. The CDR3 spells CASSTDRGWNSPLHF. DNA for the CDR3: TGTGCCAGCAGTACGGACAGGGGTTGGAATTCACCCCTCCACTTT.

The V call is TRBV27, the J call TRBJ1-2, with D perhaps matching TRBD1 (5 bases). The CDR3 consists of 15 residues. From germline, CDR1 is MNHEY and CDR2 SMNVEV (reference sequence). V gave up 2 bases and J gave up 5 bases, with 15 bases separating them. This CDR3 is CASSLTSSGPYGYTF. CDR3 sequence (DNA): TGTGCCAGCAGTTTAACGTCGTCAGGGCCTTATGGCTACACCTTC.

With respect to this clone: At one end the junction does not follow the germline gene, possibly because of a read error. The chain is built from TRBV29-1 and TRBJ2-2, with D perhaps matching TRBD2 (5 bases). CDR3 size: 11 residues. Germline values: CDR1 SQVTM, CDR2 ANQGSEA. The CDR3 protein is CSVEAVGELFF. The CDR3 nucleotides are TGCAGCGTGGAAGCGGTCGGGGAGCTGTTTTTT.

The chain combines TRBV4-1 with TRBJ2-7; 10 bases are a match to TRBD2. J was trimmed by 4 bases and V by 1 base; bases with no gene match: 4. The length of the CDR3 is 15 residues. CDR1 MGHRA and CDR2 YSYEKL come from the germline V gene. CDR3 nucleotides: TGCGCCAGCAGCCAAGCAAAACTAGCGGGATACGAGCAGTACTTC. Translation: CASSQAKLAGYEQYF.

CDR3 region: CASSFGAGASNSPLHF. The CDR3 DNA sequence: TGTGCCAGCAGCTTTGGGGCAGGGGCGAGTAATTCACCCCTCCACTTT. This rearrangement joins TRBV5-6 to TRBJ1-6; D perhaps matches TRBD1 (6 bases). The CDR3 contains 16 residues. The germline V gene has CDR1 SGHDT and CDR2 YYEEEE. Trimming cost V 2 bases and J 6 bases, with 15 bases left between them.

This clone has only a few counts. This chain connects TRBV7-2 to TRBJ2-7; D ambiguous. This CDR3 region has 14 residues. In germline, CDR1 is SGHTA, CDR2 FQGNSA. Trimming cost V 3 bases and J 6 bases, with 15 bases left between them. The CDR3 DNA reads TGTGCCAGCAGCTTTACGTTTCCGGTCGGCGAGCAGTACTTC. This translates into CASSFTFPVGEQYF.

This chain links TRBV30 with TRBJ2-7; TRBD1 aligns across 8 bases. The CDR3 totals 16 residues. Germline V gene lookup returns CDR1 GTSNPN and CDR2 SVGIG (reference sequence). The ends lost 2 bases at V and 7 bases at J; junction bases unmatched: 16. The chain's CDR3 is CAWSSLPGQVVREQYF. The CDR3 nucleotides read TGTGCCTGGAGTTCACTCCCGGGACAGGTTGTCAGAGAGCAGTACTTC.

The chain employs TRBV19 and TRBJ2-2; TRBD2 aligns across 7 bases. Germline V gene data show CDR1 as LNHDA and CDR2 as SQIVND (reference sequence). CDR3 length equals 15 residues. V was pared by 5 bases and J by 7 bases, with 10 bases of the junction left unmatched. The CDR3 loop is CASSDRLARSGELFF. CDR3 nucleotides: TGTGCCAGTAGTGATCGACTAGCACGGAGCGGGGAGCTGTTTTTT.

This sequence joins TRBV3-1 (or the pseudogene TRBV3-2) and TRBJ1-2; D is ambiguous. The CDR3 length is 14 residues. Germline V CDR1 and CDR2: LGHDT, YNNKEL (reference sequence). The V and J ends lost 0 bases and 7 bases respectively, with 12 bases between them. CDR3 sequence reads: CASSQDLRRAGYTF. DNA for the CDR3: TGTGCCAGCAGCCAAGACCTCAGGAGGGCTGGCTACACCTTC.

V gene TRBV7-8 combines with J gene TRBJ2-1; 9 nucleotides align to TRBD2. The CDR3 has 17 residues. J lost 4 bases, V lost 2 bases, and 9 bases had no gene match. Germline V gene lookup returns CDR1 SGHVS and CDR2 FQNEAQ. Written as DNA, the CDR3 is TGTGCCAGCAGCTTACCACCCGGGACTAGCTTTTACAATGAGCAGTTCTTC. As protein: CASSLPPGTSFYNEQFF.

With respect to this clone: Additional DNA sequences in this sample encode the identical CDR3. V usage is TRBV9 and J usage is TRBJ1-2; D perhaps matches TRBD1 (6 bases). V was clipped by 0 bases and J by 0 bases, with 9 bases between them. Germline loops: CDR1 SGDLS, CDR2 YYNGEE. This CDR3 region has 15 residues. DNA for the CDR3: TGTGCCAGCAGCGTAGGGCAGGGGACTAACTATGGCTACACCTTC. Amino acid sequence: CASSVGQGTNYGYTF.

The rearrangement uses TRBV6-4 and TRBJ2-3; the match to TRBD2 covers 10 bases. V dropped 6 bases and J dropped 0; count of bases not matched to a gene: 6. Germline V lookup: CDR1 MRHNA, CDR2 SNTAGT. The length of the CDR3 is 16 residues. The CDR3 bases are TGTGCCAGCAGCAGGTTTAGCGGGGGGAGCACAGATACGCAGTATTTT. This gives the protein CASSRFSGGSTDTQYF.

This chain uses TRBV29-1 with TRBJ2-1, with D perhaps matching TRBD2 (5 bases). Germline CDR1 and CDR2: SQVTM and ANQGSEA. The CDR3 covers 14 residues. Trimming took off 7 bases at V and 5 bases at J, with 18 bases between the two ends. The CDR3 DNA reads TGCAGCGCCCGGAGCCCGGGGTTCAACAATGAGCAGTTCTTC. Translation: CSARSPGFNNEQFF.

V gene TRBV6-6 combines with J gene TRBJ2-7; 9 positions agree with TRBD2. Germline V gives CDR1 MNHNY, CDR2 SVGAGI (reference sequence). The junction had 11 bases not matched to a gene; V was cut back by 8 bases and J by 6 bases. The CDR3 spans 14 residues. CDR3 sequence (DNA): TGTGCCAGCGAGCCATCTTTAGCGGGAGTCGAGCAGTACTTC. It encodes CASEPSLAGVEQYF.

The CDR3 reads CASSGQYSNQPQHF. The CDR3 DNA is TGTGCCAGTAGTGGTCAGTATAGCAATCAGCCCCAGCATTTT. The rearrangement joins TRBV19 to TRBJ1-5; D call uncertain. The germline gives CDR1 LNHDA, CDR2 SQIVND (reference sequence). V lost 5 bases to trimming and J lost 0 bases, with 8 bases between them. CDR3 length: 14 residues.

The V and J genes are TRBV30 and TRBJ1-5, with 8 bases fitting TRBD1. V shed 3 bases and J 9 bases; nucleotides not matched to a gene: 13. This CDR3 is 15 amino acids long. Germline CDR1 reads GTSNPN; CDR2 reads SVGIG (reference sequence). The CDR3 reads CAWSGAQGVGVPQHF. The CDR3, as DNA: TGTGCCTGGAGCGGGGCACAGGGGGTAGGAGTGCCCCAGCATTTT.

The chain is built from TRBV5-1 and TRBJ2-2; D is ambiguous. This CDR3 has 14 amino acids. Germline CDR1 is SGHRS and CDR2 is YFSETQ. V dropped 2 bases and J dropped 6 bases, with 11 bases sitting between them. The CDR3 DNA reads TGCGCCAGCAGCTTCGATCAGGTCTCCGGGGAGCTGTTTTTT. This gives the protein CASSFDQVSGELFF.

The genes are TRBV11-2 and TRBJ2-7; maybe TRBD2 (5 bases). V was pared by 1 base and J by 1 base, with 8 bases between. The CDR3 extends over 14 amino acids. CDR1 and CDR2 (germline): SGHAT, FQNNGV. CDR3 sequence reads: CASSLAGKSYEQYF. The CDR3 DNA follows: TGTGCCAGCAGCTTAGCCGGGAAGTCCTACGAGCAGTACTTC.

J is TRBJ1-5 and V is TRBV3-1 (or the pseudogene TRBV3-2), with 7 bases matching TRBD1. This CDR3 is built from 15 residues. V shed 4 bases, J shed 5 bases, and the junction held 8 bases outside the gene matches. The germline V gene encodes CDR1 LGHDT and CDR2 YNNKEL (reference sequence). CDR3 sequence reads: CASSLGQSGDQPQHF. The CDR3, as DNA: TGTGCCAGCAGCCTGGGACAGAGTGGGGATCAGCCCCAGCATTTT.

The V gene is TRBV10-3, the J gene TRBJ2-6, with 10 bases matching TRBD1. The CDR3 is made up of 17 amino acids. The V gene's germline CDR1 is ENHRY and CDR2 SYGVKD. V lost 10 bases and J lost 1; bases outside the gene matches: 10. The CDR3 bases are TGTGCCACCAATAGCCGGGGACAGGGGTCTGGGGCCAACGTCCTGACTTTC. This translates into CATNSRGQGSGANVLTF.

This clone was seen at least ten times. The chain employs TRBV11-2 and TRBJ2-3, with TRBD1 as a possible D gene (6 bases). CDR1 is SGHAT and CDR2 is FQNNGV in the germline V gene. Trimming took 4 bases from V and 3 from J, leaving 8 bases between them. CDR3 length: 13 amino acids. The CDR3 spells CASSSTGTDTQYF. Written as DNA, the CDR3 is TGTGCCAGCAGCTCAACAGGGACAGATACGCAGTATTTT.

The rearrangement links TRBV19 to TRBJ1-5; maybe TRBD1 (5 bases). The CDR3 is 13 residues long. Between the trimmed V and J ends, which lost 4 bases and 1 base, there was a span of 5 bases. Germline V gene data show CDR1 as LNHDA and CDR2 as SQIVND (reference sequence). The CDR3 is CASSTGSNQPQHF. In DNA, the CDR3 is TGTGCCAGTAGTACAGGGAGCAATCAGCCCCAGCATTTT.

J is TRBJ2-5 and V is TRBV11-3, with 7 bases lining up with TRBD1. Germline trimming cut 5 bases from V and 1 base from J; bases unmatched to any gene: 4. This CDR3 comprises 14 residues. Germline CDR1 and CDR2: SGHNT and YENEEA. The CDR3 is CASSLGTAQETQYF. DNA of the CDR3: TGTGCCAGCAGCCTCGGGACAGCCCAAGAGACCCAGTACTTC.

The J gene is TRBJ1-2, the V gene TRBV3-1 (or the pseudogene TRBV3-2), with TRBD1 as a possible D gene (5 bases). The germline V gene encodes CDR1 LGHDT and CDR2 YNNKEL (reference sequence). CDR3 length: 15 amino acids. Trimming took off 5 bases at V and 2 bases at J, with 15 bases between the two ends. The CDR3 sequence is CASSKGTEGNYGYTF. CDR3 DNA: TGTGCCAGCAGCAAAGGGACTGAGGGAAACTATGGCTACACCTTC.

The chain uses TRBV7-9 and TRBJ1-1; a possible D gene is TRBD1 (6 bases). CDR1 SEHNR and CDR2 FQNEAQ come from the germline V gene (reference sequence). V was pared by 5 bases and J by 2 bases, with 12 bases between. The CDR3 contains 14 residues. CDR3: CASSPTGINTEAFF. The CDR3 DNA is TGTGCCAGCAGCCCAACAGGGATCAACACTGAAGCTTTCTTT.